This entry features one TCR beta chain sequence. What antigen it recognizes has not been identified. Receptor libraries were prepared by the immunoSEQ multiplex PCR assay. The multiplex PCR relied on a mix of 60 forward primers for TCR Vbeta segments and 13 reverse primers for TCR Jbeta segments. A multiplex PCR assay on genomic DNA amplified the CDR3 region of rearranged TCR beta genes. The Illumina HiSeq System was used to sequence the amplified TCR beta libraries as 87-base-pair reads. On the study's bioinformatics: A later analysis tallied tens of millions of unique TCR beta chains across the 650 to 750 repertoires, and some 10 million of those chains were shared by two or more donors. Raw reads were error-corrected and collapsed into unique sequences by a nearest-neighbor algorithm in which closely related sequences were merged to remove PCR and sequencing errors. To assign V, D and J gene segments, CDR3 sequences were aligned to IMGT reference sequences. Each retained sequence needed at least a six-nucleotide match to both a V gene segment and a J gene segment. Rearrangements were called productive when the CDR3 lacked stop codons and stayed in frame with V and J; all others were non-productive. Following IMGT convention, CDR3 was defined as the stretch from the second conserved V-encoded cysteine up to the conserved J-encoded phenylalanine. Sequences without an unambiguous match to a single V gene segment were excluded from the earlier analysis of several hundred of the donors. In an earlier analysis of some 590 of the donors, a V segment was called functional when productive rearrangements were above 56.7%, and segregating when the standard deviation between donors exceeded 5%. A statistical classification framework was built to diagnose cytomegalovirus status from the catalog of TCR beta chain sequences. A later analysis assigned V and J genes by comparing TCR nucleotide sequences with IMGT/GENE-DB human TR gene sequences. The TCRdist pipeline was used in a later analysis to assign CDR3 sequences and most-parsimonious VDJ recombination scenarios. In a later analysis, each TCR beta chain was defined by its CDR3 amino acid sequence together with its V-gene family, and reads without a unique V-gene family were excluded. In a later analysis, 450 to 600 highly shared, low-generation-probability nucleotide sequences were removed to address suspected cross-contamination and a sequencing artifact. In a later analysis, a clonal expansion index for each public chain was calculated from normalized within-repertoire ranks of inferred template counts. Generation probabilities in a later analysis came from a VDJ recombination model fitted to out-of-frame rearrangements, and those results were checked against IGoR. In a later analysis, hypergeometric tests were used to score TCR-TCR, TCR-HLA and TCR-CMV co-occurrence, with a repertoire-size bias correction applied to TCR pairs. False discovery rates were estimated in a later analysis by permuting HLA or CMV assignments 20 times. In a later analysis, co-occurring TCRs were grouped using DBSCAN, and TCRdist sequence similarity was added for clustering within HLA-allele-positive subsets. Repertoires with fewer than 30,000 or more than 120,000 public chains were left out of co-occurrence clustering, as were five repertoires with anomalous nucleotide sharing. In TCRdb, the immuneACCESS table is reduced to in-frame sequences with V and J assigned. These tables do not hold every clone; where another copy was compared, an unresolved V gene accounts for under half, and the others remain unexplained. That table gives V, J and clone size, and the DNA gave D and trimming. The sample table holds approximately 110,000 clones. The ten largest make up around 3.9% of the sample.

In total, 630 or so healthy bone marrow donors made up the cohort. At the time of sampling, all cohort members were nominally healthy, though unrecorded immune exposures were likely present. The donor tested CMV seronegative, placing the donor among the 352 seronegative members of the cohort. A peripheral blood sample was provided by each donor, and peripheral blood mononuclear cells were used for TCR beta sequencing. The Qiagen DNeasy Blood Extraction Kit was used to extract genomic DNA from the blood cell samples. Cut back by 0 bases and 7 bases, the V and J ends lie 15 bases apart. Taken from cysteine to phenylalanine, the CDR3 has 15 residues. Only CDR3 DNA remains: 45 bases, in frame from the first base. CDR1 and CDR2 are read off the germline V gene (reference sequence) as GTSNPN and SVGIG. The source of the sample is a study of cytomegalovirus exposure and HLA in healthy donors (dated by TCRdb to the late 2010s). Describing the broader study: An earlier analysis of around 600 of the donors reported about 250 Gb of sequence data and approximately 110 million unique TCR beta sequences from 190 million or so T cells. About 300 gigabases of sequencing data and 78 million or so unique TCR sequences were included in an early release covering several hundred HLA-typed donors. Of the roughly 400 genotyped donors, 80% to 90% were placed in the genetic ancestry cluster associated with self-reported Caucasian donors. The study aimed to test whether signatures of past pathogen exposure could be identified by cataloging public T cell receptors. The study profiled the T cell repertoires of more than 500 subjects by immunosequencing and related them to cytomegalovirus serostatus. A separate validation cohort of about 110 different subjects was used in addition to the roughly 700-subject first cohort. High-throughput TCR immunosequencing, statistical association of individual TCRs with disease status, and machine learning were combined to predict cytomegalovirus infection status. In a later analysis, previously published TCR beta repertoires from several hundred donors were re-analyzed and high-resolution HLA genotyping was added so that TCR occurrence patterns could be studied. Rather than drawing on any new phenotypic data, the later analysis identified candidate immune exposures from TCR beta sequences and the way those sequences occurred across donors. An earlier analysis of 587 of the donors used high-throughput TCR beta sequencing to judge whether each TCR beta V gene segment behaved as functional or pseudogenic. Donor age, sex, ethnicity and CMV serostatus were collected together with the repertoire data. A later genetic analysis took genome-wide SNP genotypes for about three fifths of the 666 donors and used that subset as a discovery cohort. Every discovery cohort repertoire had been produced on one sequencing platform. Class I and class II HLA loci were covered by the typing at four-digit resolution. The number of donors typed differed by locus, with about 629-640 for A, B, C, DRB1 and DQB1, roughly 520 for DQA1, about 610 for DPA1, and some 450 for DPB1. A few DR-DQ haplotypes were treated as single units for association and clustering because of strong linkage in the cohort. On average, 235,054 unique TCR beta nucleotide sequences were sequenced per donor among 398 genotyped donors of the cohort, with 15% to 20% of those sequences being non-productive. What the research found in general, with its limitations: V-gene and J-gene trimming of TCR beta chains was associated with a missense DCLRE1C variant in a later genetic analysis, and the association was replicated in an independent cohort. Sequencing depth was assumed to be roughly uniform across donors in the presence/absence analyses, though that assumption may not hold. A later genetic analysis reported fewer N-insertions in productive TCRs among donors in an Asian-associated ancestry cluster than the roughly 650-donor mean. While some public TCRs were present in many individuals, most TCR sequences turned up only very rarely across donors. Linkage disequilibrium might explain the correlated functional status among segregating V segments, but an unknown experimental factor could not be ruled out. In a later analysis, TCR association rates were found to vary across HLA loci, with the most associated TCRs seen for DRB1 alleles and the fewest for HLA-C alleles. Cytomegalovirus status was reported to be diagnosed by the classifier with high specificity and sensitivity in both the original and validation cohorts. HLA typing was unavailable for some donors at each locus, so association tests used only the typed subset. A further reported finding was that TCR beta sequences accurately predicted the HLA-A and HLA-B alleles for most subjects in the first cohort. In a later analysis, HLA-associated TCR beta chains showed more clonal expansion and lower generation probabilities than non-associated chains that were equally common. At a false discovery rate of 0.05, a later analysis linked fewer than 20,000 TCR beta sequences to specific HLA alleles. For the cohort, immune exposure information was limited to CMV serostatus. A total of some 180 TCR beta chains were listed by the study as associated with cytomegalovirus. The sequencing pipeline was judged likely to have produced a cluster of highly shared sequence variants as a technical artifact. In this cohort, only TCR beta chains were sequenced, and detectable features were limited by the absence of alpha or paired-chain data. The 87-base-pair reads could not distinguish some IMGT-functional V segments, including TRBV6-2 and TRBV6-3, so those segments were excluded. The authors suggested that the approach could potentially be generalized to other disease states and immunological phenotypes. In a later analysis, several top co-occurrence clusters were reported to appear linked to parvovirus B19, influenza, CMV and Epstein-Barr virus. When HLA alleles, especially DR and DQ, strongly co-occurred, TCR associations were difficult to assign to individual alleles. In vitro tests confirmed that a few of the cytomegalovirus-associated TCR beta chains recognize cytomegalovirus antigens. A later analysis found that most CMV-associated TCR beta chains appeared HLA-restricted, with HLA associations seemingly driven largely by CMV exposure. In an earlier analysis of approximately 590 of the donors, most TCR beta V segments were observed in productive rearrangements about 87% or about 30% of the time, broadly matching IMGT annotations. Because counts were too low, seventeen rarely observed V segments, including chromosome 9 orphons, were excluded from the earlier analysis of 587 of the donors.

The receptor was isolated from a man aged 18 to 29 in good health and CMV-seronegative. Here the chain combines TRBV30 and TRBJ1-4, with the D gene uncertain. Sample: PBMCs. The bases are TGTGCCTGGAGTGTAGATGGCAGGCCGACTGAAAAACTGTTTTTT. Its protein product is CAWSVDGRPTEKLFF.